The 28 T cell receptor beta chains below were found in one sample sequenced in a study of identical twins. TCRdb reanalysed the 5' RACE reads using MiXCR and keeps one entry per CDR3 protein. The table has roughly 690,000 distinct CDR3 sequences, around 6% seen once; the top ten hold 1.5% to 2%. The sample comprised naive T cells sorted from blood. The receptors here all came from a man aged 18 to 29 in good health.

This clonotype was observed at least ten times. The chain recombines TRBV12-3 or TRBV12-4 with TRBJ2-1; 8 nucleotides match TRBD2. The CDR3 has 14 amino acids. After removal of 2 bases from V and 6 bases from J, the junction contained 3 bases not matched to a gene. The CDR3 region has the DNA TGTGCCAGCAGTTTAAAGGGGACTAGCAATGAGCAGTTCTTC. Protein: CASSLKGTSNEQFF.

This clonotype has at least ten counts. The rearrangement uses TRBV20-1 and TRBJ1-1, with no clear D. Trimming removed 0 bases from V and 0 bases from J, with 20 bases in between. The CDR3 is made up of 18 amino acids. Germline loops: CDR1 DFQATT, CDR2 SNEGSKA (reference sequence). For the CDR3, the DNA is TGCAGTGCTAGAGAAAGATTAGGACGGTCCCCCATGAACACTGAAGCTTTCTTT. Encoded protein: CSARERLGRSPMNTEAFF.

This clonotype was seen more than once but under ten times. The J gene is TRBJ2-3, the V gene TRBV5-1, with 8 positions matching TRBD2. Germline loops: CDR1 SGHRS, CDR2 YFSETQ. V was pared by 0 bases and J by 0 bases, with 3 bases of the junction left unmatched. This CDR3 contains 16 residues. CDR3 protein: CASSLASSGSTDTQYF. As DNA, the CDR3 is TGCGCCAGCAGCTTGGCGTCTAGCGGGAGCACAGATACGCAGTATTTT.

In DNA form, the CDR3 reads TGTGCCAGCAGTCCTTCCCAGGACAGGGGATTCCAAGAGACCCAGTACTTC. Its protein is CASSPSQDRGFQETQYF. V is TRBV5-6 and J is TRBJ2-5, with 9 bases that match TRBD1. The junction had 12 bases not matched to a gene; V was cut back by 5 bases and J by 1 base. The CDR3 has 17 amino acids. Germline CDR1 is SGHDT and CDR2 is YYEEEE.

This clonotype has at least ten counts. A junction boundary mismatches the germline segment, possibly from a read error. This chain links TRBV6-2 or TRBV6-3 with TRBJ2-1; TRBD2 matches 10 bases. The CDR3 has 16 residues. Germline values: CDR1 MNHEY, CDR2 SVGEGT. CDR3 DNA: TGTGCCAGCAGTTATCCTTGGGACCCTATTAGCGGGAGGCCCTACTTC. Its translation: CASSYPWDPISGRPYF.

This clonotype was recorded many times. V and J are TRBV5-6 and TRBJ2-7, with D possibly matching TRBD1 (5 bases). CDR1 and CDR2 from the germline V gene are SGHDT and YYEEEE. CDR3 length: 11 residues. The CDR3 DNA is TGTGCCAGCAGCTTCTCTTCCAGGGCTGGCGTC. Its translation is CASSFSSRAGV.

V usage is TRBV10-3 and J usage is TRBJ1-5; 7 bases align to TRBD1. V trimming: 4 bases; J trimming: 6 bases; junction bases outside the gene matches: 9. Germline CDR1 is ENHRY and CDR2 is SYGVKD. The CDR3 runs 15 residues. CDR3 nucleotide sequence: TGTGCCATCAGTGGAGACAGGGAGAGGGGTCAGCCCCAGCATTTT. This sequence encodes CAISGDRERGQPQHF.

In this sample, this clonotype turned up many times. J is TRBJ2-1 and V is TRBV29-1, with D unclear. The CDR3 contains 14 residues. V lost 4 bases and J 5 bases, leaving 15 bases between the germline ends. Germline V gene sequence: CDR1 SQVTM, CDR2 ANQGSEA. The CDR3, as DNA: TGCAGCGTTGGAAGGGTATGGACGAACAATGAGCAGTTCTTC. Translating it yields CSVGRVWTNNEQFF.

The V call is TRBV15, the J call TRBJ2-2; 9 nucleotides agree with TRBD1. The CDR3 length is 13 residues. Germline V CDR1 and CDR2: LNHNV, YYDKDF (reference sequence). V trimming: 8 bases; J trimming: 6 bases; junction bases outside the gene matches: 4. The CDR3 loop is CATGHRGPGELFF. In DNA, the CDR3 is TGTGCCACCGGCCACAGGGGGCCCGGGGAGCTGTTTTTT. The full variable domain, completed using reference TRBV15 and TRBJ2-2, is DAMVIQNPRYQVTQFGKPVTLSCSQTLNHNVMYWYQQKSSQAPKLLFHYYDKDFNNEADTPDNFQSRRPNTSFCFLDIRSPGLGDTAMYLCATGHRGPGELFFGEGSRLTVL.

This clonotype has just a few counts. The chain is built from TRBV27 and TRBJ2-7; weak D call: TRBD2 (5 bases). The CDR3 sequence is 13 residues long. The germline V and J ends were trimmed by 5 bases and 5 bases, with 13 bases remaining between them. Germline CDR1 reads MNHEY; CDR2 reads SMNVEV (reference sequence). CDR3 nucleotides: TGTGCCAGCAGTCCCTCAATGCGGGACGAGCAGTACTTC. Protein: CASSPSMRDEQYF.

This clonotype was detected many times. The genes are TRBV5-6 and TRBJ2-7, with D unresolved. The germline V gene has CDR1 SGHDT and CDR2 YYEEEE. Trimming removed 2 bases from V and 3 bases from J, with 9 bases in between. The CDR3 extends over 13 amino acids. CDR3 amino acids: CASSLSGDYEQYV. CDR3 nucleotide sequence: TGTGCCAGCAGCTTAAGTGGAGACTACGAGCAGTACGTC.

This clonotype has ten or more counts. The chain has TRBV7-9 and TRBJ2-5; D remains ambiguous. Germline-derived CDR1 and CDR2 are SEHNR and FQNEAQ (reference sequence). V was pared by 5 bases and J by 5 bases, with 12 bases between. CDR3 length equals 13 residues. CDR3 protein: CASSPWTGETQYF. For the CDR3, the DNA is TGTGCCAGCAGCCCCTGGACCGGGGAGACCCAGTACTTC.

This clonotype was seen only a few times. V gene TRBV12-3 or TRBV12-4 combines with J gene TRBJ2-1, with 8 bases aligning to TRBD1. Trimming at V came to 6 bases and at J to 3 bases, leaving 4 bases not matched to a gene. CDR3 size: 14 residues. In DNA, the CDR3 is TGTGCCAGCAGCCGGGACAGGAACTACAATGAGCAGTTCTTC. Its protein product is CASSRDRNYNEQFF.

This clonotype was counted many times. V usage is TRBV10-3 and J usage is TRBJ2-3; D ambiguous. CDR3 size: 13 residues. The ends were cut back, 0 bases at V and 2 bases at J, with 3 bases in the middle. CDR1 and CDR2 from the germline V gene are ENHRY and SYGVKD. The CDR3 nucleotides read TGTGCCATCAGTGAGTCCAACACAGATACGCAGTATTTT. Its translation is CAISESNTDTQYF.

This clonotype was recorded at least ten times. The genes are TRBV12-3 or TRBV12-4 and TRBJ1-5; D uncertain. The CDR3 extends over 15 amino acids. V was cut by 1 base and J by 4 bases, with 11 bases left in between. CDR3 region: CASSLEVGGNQPQHF. CDR3 nucleotides: TGTGCCAGCAGTTTAGAGGTGGGAGGGAATCAGCCCCAGCATTTT.

The chain joins TRBV6-5 to TRBJ1-2; D gene ambiguous. V was shortened by 0 bases and J by 1 base, with 9 bases between the two germline ends. CDR3 size: 15 residues. CDR1 and CDR2 from the germline V gene are MNHEY and SVGAGI. The CDR3 loop reads CASSYSGPINYGYTF. The CDR3 DNA reads as TGTGCCAGCAGTTACTCAGGCCCCATTAACTATGGCTACACCTTC.

Only a few counts were recorded for this clonotype. The chain carries TRBV3-1 and TRBJ2-1, with 12 positions matching TRBD2. Germline values: CDR1 LGHDT, CDR2 YNNKEL (reference sequence). The CDR3 is 20 residues long. The V segment lost 0 bases and the J segment 8 bases; nucleotides outside the gene matches: 17. The CDR3 sequence: CASSQDVGEFGLAGFYEQFF. The DNA for the CDR3 is TGTGCCAGCAGCCAAGATGTCGGTGAGTTTGGACTAGCGGGATTCTATGAGCAGTTCTTC.

This clonotype was observed a handful of times. The chain uses TRBV21-1 and TRBJ1-1; the D call of TRBD1 is as the table states it, not checked on the DNA. TRBV21-1 is tagged as a pseudogene. This CDR3 contains 18 residues. CDR3 amino acids: CASSKVVNRGREDTEAFF. Written as DNA, the CDR3 is TGTGCCAGCAGCAAAGTCGTTAACAGGGGGCGGGAAGACACTGAAGCTTTCTTT.

There are a few counts of this clonotype. The chain is built from TRBV30 and TRBJ2-1, with TRBD1 identical over 11 bases. The CDR3 is made up of 15 amino acids. The V segment lost 3 bases and the J segment 6 bases; nucleotides outside the gene matches: 7. CDR1 GTSNPN and CDR2 SVGIG come from the germline V gene (reference sequence). This chain's CDR3 is CAWSPGQGAFNEQFF. The CDR3, as DNA: TGTGCCTGGAGCCCCGGACAGGGGGCTTTCAATGAGCAGTTCTTC. The full variable domain, in which reference TRBV30 and TRBJ2-1 provide the parts outside the CDR3, is SQTIHQWPATLVQPVGSPLSLECTVEGTSNPNLYWYRQAAGRGLQLLFYSVGIGQISSEVPQNLSASRPQDRQFILSSKKLLLSDSGFYLCAWSPGQGAFNEQFFGPGTRLTVL.

This clonotype was counted ten times or more. The J gene is TRBJ2-1, the V gene TRBV4-1, with D possibly TRBD2 on 6 matching bases. The CDR3 has 15 amino acids. With 1 base removed from V and 8 bases from J, the gap between germline ends came to 15 bases. CDR1 is MGHRA and CDR2 is YSYEKL in the germline V gene. The CDR3 DNA reads TGCGCCAGCAGCCAAGGGGACTCAGAGGTCTATGAGCAGTTCTTC. Its protein is CASSQGDSEVYEQFF.

This clonotype has just a few counts. The junction differs from germline at one of its ends, possibly a read error. V is TRBV3-1 and J is TRBJ2-4, with TRBD2 identical over 7 bases. Germline V gene lookup returns CDR1 LGHDT and CDR2 YNNKEL (reference sequence). The CDR3 covers 14 residues. This CDR3 reads CASSHAGAQNIQYF. CDR3 coding DNA: TGTGCCAGCAGCCACGCGGGAGCCCAAAACATTCAGTACTTC.

This clonotype has at least ten counts. CDR3 coding DNA: TGTGCCACGCAGCGGGAGATCCAGGGGACAGATACGCAGTATTTT. It codes for CATQREIQGTDTQYF. The J gene is TRBJ2-3, the V gene TRBV12-3 or TRBV12-4; 8 nucleotides match TRBD2. V shed 10 bases, J shed 3 bases, and the junction held 12 bases outside the gene matches. The CDR3 is made up of 15 amino acids.

Ten or more counts support this clonotype. The rearrangement joins TRBV12-3 or TRBV12-4 to TRBJ2-2, with D perhaps assigned TRBD1 or TRBD2 (5 bases each). There are 15 residues in the CDR3. V lost 6 bases to trimming and J lost 1 base, with 12 bases between them. The chain's CDR3 is CASSSRGRNTGELFF. The CDR3 DNA follows: TGTGCCAGCAGCTCTCGGGGACGGAACACCGGGGAGCTGTTTTTT.

This chain connects TRBV30 to TRBJ2-1; 8 bases line up with TRBD2. V gave up 3 bases and J gave up 0 bases; unmatched junction bases: 4. Looked up from germline, CDR1 is GTSNPN and CDR2 is SVGIG (reference sequence). This CDR3 has 15 residues. The CDR3 region has the DNA TGTGCCTGGAGCGCGGGGGGCGGCTCCTACAATGAGCAGTTCTTC. Translated, it gives CAWSAGGGSYNEQFF.

This clonotype has at least ten counts. This chain links TRBV10-3 with TRBJ2-2, with TRBD1 identical over 10 bases. V lost 6 bases, J lost 3 bases, and 4 bases stayed unmatched. The CDR3 runs 15 residues. Germline values: CDR1 ENHRY, CDR2 SYGVKD. Written as DNA, the CDR3 is TGTGCCATCAGCCGGGACAGGGGATACACCGGGGAGCTGTTTTTT. Its translation is CAISRDRGYTGELFF.

This clonotype was seen a handful of times. The rearrangement joins TRBV28 to TRBJ2-5; a weak D match, TRBD2 (6 bases). Trimming took off 2 bases at V and 4 bases at J, with 14 bases between the two ends. The CDR3 is made up of 15 amino acids. Looked up from germline, CDR1 is MDHEN and CDR2 is SYDVKM. The CDR3 DNA is TGTGCCAGCAGTTTACGGTCAGGGACTTCAGAGACCCAGTACTTC. It specifies CASSLRSGTSETQYF.

The chain joins TRBV13 to TRBJ2-2; 10 bases are shared with TRBD2. Germline-derived CDR1 and CDR2 are PRHDT and FYEKMQ (reference sequence). This CDR3 has 15 residues. Trimming took 5 bases from V and 7 from J; bases not matched to a gene: 7. The CDR3 is CASSTARTSGGELFF. In nucleotides, the CDR3 is TGTGCCAGCAGCACCGCCAGGACTAGCGGCGGGGAGCTGTTTTTT.

This clonotype was detected many times. V and J are TRBV7-9 and TRBJ1-2; D gene unclear. The CDR3 has 13 amino acids. Germline assignment: CDR1 SEHNR and CDR2 FQNEAQ (reference sequence). Trimming took off 3 bases at V and 1 base at J, with 6 bases between the two ends. The CDR3 region is CASSFVSNYGYTF. The CDR3 DNA sequence: TGTGCCAGCAGCTTTGTTAGTAACTATGGCTACACCTTC.